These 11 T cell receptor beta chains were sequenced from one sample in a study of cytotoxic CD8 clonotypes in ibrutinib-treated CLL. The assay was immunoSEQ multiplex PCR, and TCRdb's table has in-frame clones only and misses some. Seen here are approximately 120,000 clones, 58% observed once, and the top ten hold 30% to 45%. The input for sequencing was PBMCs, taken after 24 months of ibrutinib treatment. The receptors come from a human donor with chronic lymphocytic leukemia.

The DNA for the CDR3 is TGTGCCAGCAGCTCGGGGACTAGCGGGAGGAATACGCAGTATTTT. Translated: CASSSGTSGRNTQYF. This rearrangement joins TRBV7-6 to TRBJ2-3; 15 nucleotides align to TRBD2. CDR3 size: 15 residues. The germline V gene encodes CDR1 SGHVS and CDR2 FNYEAQ. Trimming cost V 4 bases and J 7 bases; bases outside gene matches: 3. The entire variable domain, with the rest obtained from reference TRBV7-6 and TRBJ2-3, is as follows: GAGVSQSPRYKVTKRGQDVALRCDPISGHVSLYWYRQALGQGPEFLTYFNYEAQQDKSGLPNDRFSAERPEGSISTLTIQRTEQRDSAMYRCASSSGTSGRNTQYFGPGTRLTVL.

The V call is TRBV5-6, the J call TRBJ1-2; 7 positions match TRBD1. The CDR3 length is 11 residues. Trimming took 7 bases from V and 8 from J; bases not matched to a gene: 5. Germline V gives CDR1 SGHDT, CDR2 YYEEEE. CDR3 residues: CASEDRSGYTF. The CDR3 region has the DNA TGTGCCAGCGAGGACAGGTCCGGCTACACCTTC.

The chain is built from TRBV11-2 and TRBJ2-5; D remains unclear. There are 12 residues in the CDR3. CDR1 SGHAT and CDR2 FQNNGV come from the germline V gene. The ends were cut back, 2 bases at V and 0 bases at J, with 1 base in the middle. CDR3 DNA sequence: TGTGCCAGCAGCTTAAACCAAGAGACCCAGTACTTC. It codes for CASSLNQETQYF.

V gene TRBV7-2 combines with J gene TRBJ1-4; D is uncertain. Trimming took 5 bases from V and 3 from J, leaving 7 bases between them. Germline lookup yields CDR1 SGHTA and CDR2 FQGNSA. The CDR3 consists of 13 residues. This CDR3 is CASSTRANEKLFF. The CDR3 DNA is TGTGCCAGCAGCACTCGGGCTAATGAAAAACTGTTTTTT.

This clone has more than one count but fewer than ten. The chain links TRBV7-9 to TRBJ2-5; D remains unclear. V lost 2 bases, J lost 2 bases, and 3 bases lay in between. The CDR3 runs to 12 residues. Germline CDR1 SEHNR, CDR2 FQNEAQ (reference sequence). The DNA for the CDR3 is TGTGCCAGCAGCTTACTTCAAGAGACCCAGTACTTC. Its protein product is CASSLLQETQYF. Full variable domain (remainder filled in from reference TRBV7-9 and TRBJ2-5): DTGVSQNPRHKITKRGQNVTFRCDPISEHNRLYWYRQTLGQGPEFLTYFQNEAQLEKSRLLSDRFSAERPKGSFSTLEIQRTEQGDSAMYLCASSLLQETQYFGPGTRLLVL.

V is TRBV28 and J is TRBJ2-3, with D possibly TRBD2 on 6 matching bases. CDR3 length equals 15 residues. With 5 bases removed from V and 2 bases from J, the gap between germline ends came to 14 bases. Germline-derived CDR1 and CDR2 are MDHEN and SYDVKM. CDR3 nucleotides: TGTGCCAGCAGTGTAGTAGGCGGGAACACAGATACGCAGTATTTT. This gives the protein CASSVVGGNTDTQYF.

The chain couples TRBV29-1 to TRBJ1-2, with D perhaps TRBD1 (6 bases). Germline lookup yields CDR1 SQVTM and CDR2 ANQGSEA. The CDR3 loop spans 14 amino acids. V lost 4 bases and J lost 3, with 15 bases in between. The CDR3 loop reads CSVGIRGADYGYTF. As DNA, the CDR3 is TGCAGCGTTGGGATTAGGGGGGCGGACTATGGCTACACCTTC.

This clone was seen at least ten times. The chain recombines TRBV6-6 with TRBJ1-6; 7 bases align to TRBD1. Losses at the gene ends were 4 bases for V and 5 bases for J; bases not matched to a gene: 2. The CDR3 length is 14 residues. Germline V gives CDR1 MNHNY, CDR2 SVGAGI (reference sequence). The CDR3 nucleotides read TGTGCCAGCAGTTGGGACAGTAATAATTCACCCCTCCACTTT. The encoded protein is CASSWDSNNSPLHF.

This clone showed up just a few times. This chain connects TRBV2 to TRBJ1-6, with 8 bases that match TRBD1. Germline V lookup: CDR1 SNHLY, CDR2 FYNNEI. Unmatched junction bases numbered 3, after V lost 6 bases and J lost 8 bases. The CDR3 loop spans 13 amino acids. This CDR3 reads CASRGTGHSPLHF. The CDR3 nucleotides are TGTGCCAGCAGGGGGACAGGCCATTCACCCCTCCACTTT. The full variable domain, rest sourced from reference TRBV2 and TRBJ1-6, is EPEVTQTPSHQVTQMGQEVILRCVPISNHLYFYWYRQILGQKVEFLVSFYNNEISEKSEIFDDQFSVERPDGSNFTLKIRSTKLEDSAMYFCASRGTGHSPLHFGNGTRLTVT.

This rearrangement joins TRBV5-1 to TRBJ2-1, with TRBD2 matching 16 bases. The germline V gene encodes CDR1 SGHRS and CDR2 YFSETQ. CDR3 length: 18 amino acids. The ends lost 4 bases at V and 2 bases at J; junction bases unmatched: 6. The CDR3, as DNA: TGCGCCAGCAGCACCGAGGGACTAGCGGGGGGGCCCTACAATGAGCAGTTCTTC. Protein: CASSTEGLAGGPYNEQFF.

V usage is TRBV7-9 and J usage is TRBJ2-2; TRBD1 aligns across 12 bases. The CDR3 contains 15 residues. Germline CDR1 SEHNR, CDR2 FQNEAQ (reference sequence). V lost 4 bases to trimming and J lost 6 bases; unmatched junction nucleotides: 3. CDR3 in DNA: TGTGCCAGCAGCTGGGACAGGGGGCAACCCGGGGAGCTGTTTTTT. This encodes CASSWDRGQPGELFF.